Detailed here is one TCR beta chain. Its antigen remains unknown. The method was immunoSEQ multiplex PCR; TCRdb's version includes in-frame clones alone and lacks a portion of them. Of approximately 44,000 clones listed, 86% are singletons. The sample comes from a study of OX40 agonist ivuxolimab in advanced cancers. Individuals having autoimmune disease history or systemic immunosuppression were not enrolled. Findings and caveats of the study: Antigens targeted by the expanded peripheral T cells were not determined. Some nonresponders also had low normalized T-cell clonal expansion. More expanded clones were seen, on average, in CD8+ T cells than in CD4+.

This CDR3 has 13 residues. Germline loops: CDR1 SEHNR, CDR2 FQNEAQ (reference sequence). The V and J ends lost 3 bases and 6 bases respectively, with 11 bases between them. The chain employs TRBV7-9 and TRBJ1-2, with D possibly TRBD1 on 5 matching bases. The TCR comes from an adult with an advanced solid tumor such as melanoma, head and neck, liver or kidney cancer. The specimen was CD4+ or CD8+ T cells sorted from blood, collected in a trial of the OX40 agonist ivuxolimab. CDR3 sequence: CASSFTQGHGYTF. In nucleotides, the CDR3 is TGTGCCAGCAGCTTTACCCAGGGCCATGGCTACACCTTC.